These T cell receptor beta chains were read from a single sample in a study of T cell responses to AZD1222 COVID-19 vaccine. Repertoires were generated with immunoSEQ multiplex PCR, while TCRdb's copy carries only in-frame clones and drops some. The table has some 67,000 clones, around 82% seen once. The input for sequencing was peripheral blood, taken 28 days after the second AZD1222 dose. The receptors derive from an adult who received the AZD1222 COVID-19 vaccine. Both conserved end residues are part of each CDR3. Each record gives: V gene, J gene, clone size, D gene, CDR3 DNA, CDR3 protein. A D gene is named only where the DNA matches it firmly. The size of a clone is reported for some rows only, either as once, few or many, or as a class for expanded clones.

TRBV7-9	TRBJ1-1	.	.	TGTGCCAGCAGCTTAGCGGTTGGGGGCGCGGACACTGAAGCTTTCTTT	CASSLAVGGADTEAFF
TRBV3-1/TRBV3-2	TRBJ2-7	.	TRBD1	TGTGCCAGCAGCCCGGGACAGGGATACTCCTACGAGCAGTACTTC	CASSPGQGYSYEQYF
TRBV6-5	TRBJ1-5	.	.	TGTGCCAGCAGAGACCCCAGGGGAGGCAATCAGCCCCAGCATTTT	CASRDPRGGNQPQHF
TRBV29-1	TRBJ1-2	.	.	TGCAGCGTTGAAGATAGGGAGGGGGTGGACTATGGCTACACCTTC	CSVEDREGVDYGYTF
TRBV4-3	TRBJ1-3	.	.	TGCGCCAGCAGTCGGACGTCCTCTGGAAACACCATATATTTT	CASSRTSSGNTIYF
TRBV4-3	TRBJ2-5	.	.	TGCGCCAGCAGCCAAGACCGGGTTCAAGAGACCCAGTACTTC	CASSQDRVQETQYF
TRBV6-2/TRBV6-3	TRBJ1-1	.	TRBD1	TGTGCCAGCAGTTACTCGGTGGACAGGGGGGACACTGAAGCTTTCTTT	CASSYSVDRGDTEAFF
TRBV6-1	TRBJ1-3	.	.	TGTGCCAGCAGTGAAGCTAGGGGTGGTGGAAACACCATATATTTT	CASSEARGGGNTIYF
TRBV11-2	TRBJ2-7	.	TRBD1	TGTGCCAGCAGCTTAGACCAGGGGGCATTCTTCTACTACGAGCAGTACTTC	CASSLDQGAFFYYEQYF
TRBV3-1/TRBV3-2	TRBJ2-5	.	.	TGTGCCAGCAGCCACCACCTGGCCGGACAAGAGACCCAGTACTTC	CASSHHLAGQETQYF
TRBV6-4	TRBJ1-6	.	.	TGTGCCAGCAGTGAGAATTCACCCCTCCACTTT	CASSENSPLHF
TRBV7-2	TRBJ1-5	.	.	TGTGCCAGCAGCTTAGTTTATCAGCCCCAGCATTTT	CASSLVYQPQHF
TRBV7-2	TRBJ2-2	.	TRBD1	TGTGCCAGCAGCTTACAGGGGGACACCGGGGAGCTGTTTTTT	CASSLQGDTGELFF
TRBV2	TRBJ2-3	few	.	TGTGCCAGCATCCGAAGCGGAACTAGCACAGATACGCAGTATTTT	CASIRSGTSTDTQYF
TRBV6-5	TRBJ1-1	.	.	TGTGCCAGCAGTACTCAGAACACTGAAGCTTTCTTT	CASSTQNTEAFF
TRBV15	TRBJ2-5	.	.	TGTGCCACCAGCAGGGAGGTGATCCAAGAGACCCAGTACTTC	CATSREVIQETQYF
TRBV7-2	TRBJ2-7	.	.	TGTGCCAGCAGTTACCTTTTGGAGCAGTACTTC	CASSYLLEQYF
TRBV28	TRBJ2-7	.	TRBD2	TGTGCCAGCAGTTCGGGGACTAGCGGATACGAGCAGTACTTC	CASSSGTSGYEQYF
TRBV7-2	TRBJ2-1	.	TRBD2	TGTGCCAGCAGCTCCCAGTCCGGATTAGCGGGGGGGCCAAATGAGCAGTTCTTC	CASSSQSGLAGGPNEQFF
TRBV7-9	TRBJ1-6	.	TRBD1	TGTGCCAGCAGCCTAGGATCCCGGGACAGAAATTCACCCCTCCACTTT	CASSLGSRDRNSPLHF
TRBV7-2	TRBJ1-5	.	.	TGTGCCAGCAGCTTAGGCCCGGATGAGCCCCAGCATTTT	CASSLGPDEPQHF
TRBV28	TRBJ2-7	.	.	TGTGCCAGCAGTCCTGGGGCTCGGGACATTTCCTACGAGCAGTACTTC	CASSPGARDISYEQYF
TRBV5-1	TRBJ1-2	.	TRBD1	TGCGCCAGCAGATCTTCGGGACAGGGCAGCTATGGCTACACCTTC	CASRSSGQGSYGYTF
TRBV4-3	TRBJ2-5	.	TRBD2	TGCGCCAGCAGCCAAGAACTAGCGGGGGACGTGGGGACCCAGTACTTC	CASSQELAGDVGTQYF
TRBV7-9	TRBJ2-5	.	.	TGTGCCAGCAGCAAGAAAGAGACCCAGTACTTC	CASSKKETQYF
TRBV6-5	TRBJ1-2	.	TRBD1	TGTGCCAGCAGTTACTCGACAGGGAACTATGGCTACACCTTC	CASSYSTGNYGYTF
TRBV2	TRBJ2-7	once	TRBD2	TGTGCCAGCAGTGAAGTTGGGTCTAGCGGGGGGGCCTACGAGCAGTACTTC	CASSEVGSSGGAYEQYF
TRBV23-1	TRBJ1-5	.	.	TGCGCCAGCAGTCAGGGGGGTCAGCCCCAGCATTTT	CASSQGGQPQHF
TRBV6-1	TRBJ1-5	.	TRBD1	TGTGCCAGCAGTGAAGGGACCGGGACAGGGGACATCAATCAGCCCCAGCATTTT	CASSEGTGTGDINQPQHF
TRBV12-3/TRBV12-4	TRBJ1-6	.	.	TGTGCCAGCAGTTTTCGGGCGGAATCACCCCTCCACTTT	CASSFRAESPLHF
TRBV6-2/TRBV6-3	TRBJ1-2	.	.	TGTGCCAGCAGCCTCGGGTCCTGGGGCTATGGCTACACCTTC	CASSLGSWGYGYTF
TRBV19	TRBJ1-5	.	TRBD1	TGTGCCAGTAGTAGAGGGGGGACAGTAAACCAGCCCCAGCATTTT	CASSRGGTVNQPQHF
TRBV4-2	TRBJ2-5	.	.	TGTGCCAGCAGCCAACGCGGCGGGGTGCAAGAGACCCAGTACTTC	CASSQRGGVQETQYF
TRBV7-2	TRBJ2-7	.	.	TGTGCCAGCAGCCAACAGGGGACTTCGGATTACGAGCAGTACTTC	CASSQQGTSDYEQYF
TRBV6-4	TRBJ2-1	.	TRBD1	TGTGCCAGCAGTTCCACAGGGGGCCACTCCTACAATGAGCAGTTCTTC	CASSSTGGHSYNEQFF
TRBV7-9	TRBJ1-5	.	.	TGTGCCAGCAGCTTAGTGGGCAGGGAGGATCAGCCCCAGCATTTT	CASSLVGREDQPQHF
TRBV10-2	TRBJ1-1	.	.	TGCGCCAGCAGTGACGGGGTTGCTGAAGCTTTCTTT	CASSDGVAEAFF
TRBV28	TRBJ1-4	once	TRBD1	TGTGCCAGCAGTTTAGGACAGGGCTTTCGTGAAAAACTGTTTTTT	CASSLGQGFREKLFF
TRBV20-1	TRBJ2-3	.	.	TGCAGTGCGGGTGGTTATACGCAGTATTTT	CSAGGYTQYF
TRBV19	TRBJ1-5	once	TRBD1	TGTGCCAGTAGTACGACAGGGGCGAGCAATCAGCCCCAGCATTTT	CASSTTGASNQPQHF
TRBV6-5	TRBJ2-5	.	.	TGTGCCAGCAGGGGATACCAGGGATCGCGAGAGACCCAGTACTTC	CASRGYQGSRETQYF
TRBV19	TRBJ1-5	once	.	TGTGCCAGTAGTGGGCGAAATCAGCCCCAGCATTTT	CASSGRNQPQHF
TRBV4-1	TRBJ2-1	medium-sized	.	TGCGCCAGCAGCCAGGAACCGGGGGGCGGCTACAATGAGCAGTTCTTC	CASSQEPGGGYNEQFF
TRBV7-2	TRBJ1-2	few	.	TGTGCCAGCAGCTTAGGTCCGGGGGGCTATGGCTACACCTTC	CASSLGPGGYGYTF
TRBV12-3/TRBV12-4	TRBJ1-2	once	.	TGTGCCAGCAGTTTAGTTCCCAACAGAGGCTACACCTTC	CASSLVPNRGYTF
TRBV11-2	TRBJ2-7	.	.	TGTGCCAGCAGCTTAGGAATCCAGGACGAGCAGTACTTC	CASSLGIQDEQYF
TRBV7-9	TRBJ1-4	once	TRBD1	TGTGCCAGCAGCCTTGGACAGGTCCTTAATGAAAAACTGTTTTTT	CASSLGQVLNEKLFF
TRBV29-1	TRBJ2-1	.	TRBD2	TGCAGCGGAGGCCGGGGACTAGCGGCCAAGAATGAGCAGTTCTTC	CSGGRGLAAKNEQFF
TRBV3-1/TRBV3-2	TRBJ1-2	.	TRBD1	TGTGCCAGCAGCCAAGGCGGGACAGTCCTTAACTATGGCTACACCTTC	CASSQGGTVLNYGYTF
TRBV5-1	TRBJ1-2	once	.	TGCGCCAGCAGCTTGGAGACCGGGGGGCGGGAAGGCTACACCTTC	CASSLETGGREGYTF
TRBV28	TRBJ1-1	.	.	TGTGCCAGCCGGAAAAACAGGGATCCGAACACTGAAGCTTTCTTT	CASRKNRDPNTEAFF
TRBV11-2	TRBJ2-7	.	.	TGTGCCAGCAGCTTCGGCACTAGCAACACCTACGAGCAGTACTTC	CASSFGTSNTYEQYF
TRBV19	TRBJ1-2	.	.	TGTGCCAGTAGTATCAGTGGGGGTCTAGGTGGCTACACCTTC	CASSISGGLGGYTF
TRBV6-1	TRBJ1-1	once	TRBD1	TGTGCCAGCAGTGAACTGGCAGGGGGCGTCACTGAAGCTTTCTTT	CASSELAGGVTEAFF
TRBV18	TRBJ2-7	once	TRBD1	TGTGCCAGCTCAGACAGGGAATTAAGAGAGCAGTACTTC	CASSDRELREQYF